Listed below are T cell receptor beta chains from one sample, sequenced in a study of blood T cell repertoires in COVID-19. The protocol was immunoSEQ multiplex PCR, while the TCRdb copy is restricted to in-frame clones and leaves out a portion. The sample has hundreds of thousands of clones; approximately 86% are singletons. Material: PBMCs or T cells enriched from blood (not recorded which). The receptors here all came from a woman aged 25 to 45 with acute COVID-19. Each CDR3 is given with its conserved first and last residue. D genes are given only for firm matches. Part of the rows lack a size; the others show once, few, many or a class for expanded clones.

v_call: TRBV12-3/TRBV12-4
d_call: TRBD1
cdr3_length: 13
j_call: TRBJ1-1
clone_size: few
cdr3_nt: TGTGCCAGCAGGCTGACAGGGTCCCCTGAAGCTTTCTTT
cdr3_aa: CASRLTGSPEAFF

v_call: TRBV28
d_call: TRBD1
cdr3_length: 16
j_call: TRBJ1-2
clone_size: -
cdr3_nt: TGTGCCAGCAGTTTACTACGGGACAGGGGTAACTATGGCTACACCTTC
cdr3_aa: CASSLLRDRGNYGYTF

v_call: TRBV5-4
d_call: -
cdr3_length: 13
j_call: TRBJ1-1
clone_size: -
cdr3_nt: TGTGCCAGCAGCTACGGGAGGAACACTGAAGCTTTCTTT
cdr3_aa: CASSYGRNTEAFF

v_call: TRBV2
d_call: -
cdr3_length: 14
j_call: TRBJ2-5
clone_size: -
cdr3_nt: TGTGCCAGCAGTCCCGCAGGGTTAGGGGAGACCCAGTACTTC
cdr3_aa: CASSPAGLGETQYF

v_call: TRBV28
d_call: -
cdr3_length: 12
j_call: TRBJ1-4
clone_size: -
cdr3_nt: TGTGCCAGCAGGCGGGGCTTTGAAAAACTGTTTTTT
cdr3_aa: CASRRGFEKLFF

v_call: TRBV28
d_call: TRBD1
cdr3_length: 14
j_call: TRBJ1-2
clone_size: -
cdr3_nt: TGTGCCAGCAGCAACGGACAGGGTCTCCGTGGCTACACCTTC
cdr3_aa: CASSNGQGLRGYTF

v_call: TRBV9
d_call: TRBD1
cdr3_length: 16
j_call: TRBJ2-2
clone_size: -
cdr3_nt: TGTGCCAGCAGCCTACAGGGGGTTACGAACACCGGGGAGCTGTTTTTT
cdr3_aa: CASSLQGVTNTGELFF

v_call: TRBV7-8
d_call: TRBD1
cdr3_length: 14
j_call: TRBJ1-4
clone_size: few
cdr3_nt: TGTGCCAGCAGCATGACAGGGATCGCTGAAAAACTGTTTTTT
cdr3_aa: CASSMTGIAEKLFF

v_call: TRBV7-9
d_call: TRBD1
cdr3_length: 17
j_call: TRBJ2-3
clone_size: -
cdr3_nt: TGTGCCAGCAGCTTAGCGCACGGACAGGGCAGCACAGATACGCAGTATTTT
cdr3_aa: CASSLAHGQGSTDTQYF

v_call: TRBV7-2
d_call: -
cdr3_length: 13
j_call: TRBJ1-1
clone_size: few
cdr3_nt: TGTGCCAGCAGCTTAGAAGCCTACACTGAAGCTTTCTTT
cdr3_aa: CASSLEAYTEAFF

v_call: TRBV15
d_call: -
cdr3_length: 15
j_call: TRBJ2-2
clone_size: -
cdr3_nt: TGTGCCACCAGCAGAGATAATTCGGGAACCGGGGAGCTGTTTTTT
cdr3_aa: CATSRDNSGTGELFF

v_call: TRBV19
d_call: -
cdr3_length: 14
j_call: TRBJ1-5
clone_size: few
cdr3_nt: TGTGCCAGCTTGGAGCTCAGCCTAGGTCAGCCCCAGCATTTT
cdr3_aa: CASLELSLGQPQHF

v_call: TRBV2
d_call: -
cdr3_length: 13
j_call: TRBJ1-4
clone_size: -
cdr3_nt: TGTGCCAGCAGTTCCGGGCAGCGGGGAAAACTGTTTTTT
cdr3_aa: CASSSGQRGKLFF

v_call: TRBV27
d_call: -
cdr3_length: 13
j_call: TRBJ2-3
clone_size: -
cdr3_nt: TGTGCCAGCAGTCCGCGACTGGGTGATACGCAGTATTTT
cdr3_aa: CASSPRLGDTQYF

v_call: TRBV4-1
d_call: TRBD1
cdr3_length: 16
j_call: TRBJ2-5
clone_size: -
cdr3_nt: TGCGCCAGCAGCCAATCCCCCGGGACAGGGCAAGAGACCCAGTACTTC
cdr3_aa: CASSQSPGTGQETQYF

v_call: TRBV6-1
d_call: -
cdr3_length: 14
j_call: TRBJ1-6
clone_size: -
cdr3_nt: TGTGCCAGCAGTGAGAGCTACTGGAATTCACCCCTCCACTTT
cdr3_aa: CASSESYWNSPLHF

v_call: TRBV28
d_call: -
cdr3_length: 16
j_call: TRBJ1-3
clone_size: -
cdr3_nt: TGTGCCAGCAGTTTGTCATTAGGCGGGACTGGAAACACCATATATTTT
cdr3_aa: CASSLSLGGTGNTIYF

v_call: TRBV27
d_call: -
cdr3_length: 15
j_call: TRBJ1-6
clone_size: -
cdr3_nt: TGTGCCAGTTCGCGCGGGGGCCGTTATAATTCACCCCTCCACTTT
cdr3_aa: CASSRGGRYNSPLHF

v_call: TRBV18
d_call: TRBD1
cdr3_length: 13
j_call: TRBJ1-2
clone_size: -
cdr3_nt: TGTGCCAGCTCTCCGGACAGGGATTATGGCTACACCTTC
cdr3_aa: CASSPDRDYGYTF

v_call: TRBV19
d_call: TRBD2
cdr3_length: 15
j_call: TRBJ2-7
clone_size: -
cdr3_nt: TGTGCCAGTAGTATAGGGGGCGGGAGCGCCTACGAGCAGTACTTC
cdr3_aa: CASSIGGGSAYEQYF

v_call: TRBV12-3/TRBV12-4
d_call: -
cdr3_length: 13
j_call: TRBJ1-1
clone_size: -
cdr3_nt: TGTGCCAGCACCCGCTTCAGGAACACTGAAGCTTTCTTT
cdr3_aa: CASTRFRNTEAFF

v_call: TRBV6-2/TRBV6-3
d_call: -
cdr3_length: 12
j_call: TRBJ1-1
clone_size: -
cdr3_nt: TGTGCCAGCAGTTACCGGTGGACTGAAGCTTTCTTT
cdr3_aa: CASSYRWTEAFF

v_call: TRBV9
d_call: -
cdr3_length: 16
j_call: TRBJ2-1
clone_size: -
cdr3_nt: TGTGCCAGCAGCTCAGAGGGGCAGGGGCAGTACAATGAGCAGTTCTTC
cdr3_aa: CASSSEGQGQYNEQFF

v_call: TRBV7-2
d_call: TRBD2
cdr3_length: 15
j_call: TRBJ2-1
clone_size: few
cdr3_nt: TGTGCCAGCAGCTTAGAGGGACTAGCTTTCTATGAGCAGTTCTTC
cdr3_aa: CASSLEGLAFYEQFF

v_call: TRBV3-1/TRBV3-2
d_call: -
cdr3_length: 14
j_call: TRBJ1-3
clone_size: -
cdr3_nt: TGTGCCAGCAGCCAGGCAGGGGTGGGAAACACCATATATTTT
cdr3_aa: CASSQAGVGNTIYF

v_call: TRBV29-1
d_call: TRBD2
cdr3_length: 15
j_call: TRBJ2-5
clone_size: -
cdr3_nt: TGCAGCGCTCTACCTAGCGGGGATGTTCGGGGGACCCAGTACTTC
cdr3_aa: CSALPSGDVRGTQYF

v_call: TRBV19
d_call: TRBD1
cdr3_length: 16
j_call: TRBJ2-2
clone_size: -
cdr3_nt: TGTGCCACCTCCACAGGGGCAAAGCCGAACACCGGGGAGCTGTTTTTT
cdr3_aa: CATSTGAKPNTGELFF

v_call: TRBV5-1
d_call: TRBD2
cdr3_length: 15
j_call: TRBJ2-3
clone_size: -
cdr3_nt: TGCGCCAGCAGCTTGAGACTAGCGGTGACAGATACGCAGTATTTT
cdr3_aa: CASSLRLAVTDTQYF

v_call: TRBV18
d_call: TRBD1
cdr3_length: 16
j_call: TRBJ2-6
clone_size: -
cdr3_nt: TGTGCCAGCTCACCAACACAGACAGGGGGGACCAACGTCCTGACTTTC
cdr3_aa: CASSPTQTGGTNVLTF

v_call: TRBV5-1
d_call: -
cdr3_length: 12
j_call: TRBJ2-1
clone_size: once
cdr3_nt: TGCGCCAGCAGCAGTCAGGAGGATGAGCAGTTCTTC
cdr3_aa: CASSSQEDEQFF

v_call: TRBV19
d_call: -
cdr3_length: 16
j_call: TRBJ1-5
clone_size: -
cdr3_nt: TGTGCCAGTAGTATTTCCAATTTTGGAATCTCGACACCCCAGCATTTT
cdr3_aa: CASSISNFGISTPQHF

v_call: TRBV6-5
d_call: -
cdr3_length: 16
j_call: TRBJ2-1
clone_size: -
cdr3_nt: TGTGCCAGCAGTTTCCAAAGCGGGCGCCCCCGCAATGAGCAGTTCTTC
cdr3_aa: CASSFQSGRPRNEQFF

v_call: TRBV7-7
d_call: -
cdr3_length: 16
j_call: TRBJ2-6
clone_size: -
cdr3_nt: TGTGCTAGCAGCTTAGGGCCCGACTCTGGGGCCAACGTCCTGACTTTC
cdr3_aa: CASSLGPDSGANVLTF

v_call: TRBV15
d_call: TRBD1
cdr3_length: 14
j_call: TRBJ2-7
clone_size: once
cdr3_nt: TGTGCCACCAGCAGAGGGCAGGGGGCCTACGAGCAGTACTTC
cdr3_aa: CATSRGQGAYEQYF

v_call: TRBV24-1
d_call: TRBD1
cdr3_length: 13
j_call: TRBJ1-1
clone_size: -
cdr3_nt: TGTGCCACCAGGCAGGGGGCGAACACTGAAGCTTTCTTT
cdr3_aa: CATRQGANTEAFF